This paragraph covers one T cell receptor beta chain sequence. The antigen remains undetermined. Assay runs were performed at deep level. Libraries were prepared by immunoSEQ multiplex PCR; TCRdb keeps only in-frame clonotypes and omits some of them. The sample lists 2 million or so clones, less than 95% occurring once. These data originate in a study of shared clonotypes between healthy human individuals. Whole-study results and caveats: Researchers found naive subsets generally carried larger estimated richness than memory subsets.

Positively selected for CCR7, the CD45RO-negative cells used as naive CD8 cells excluded terminally differentiated effector memory CD45RA+ cells. In germline, CDR1 is MDHEN, CDR2 SYDVKM. V lost 2 bases, J lost 5 bases, and 5 bases stayed unmatched. This CDR3 region has 15 residues. The clonotype was recovered from a young man in good health. The chain uses TRBV28 and TRBJ2-1; 8 bases map to TRBD2. The sequenced material came from naive CD8+ T cells sorted from blood. In DNA form, the CDR3 reads TGTGCCAGCAGTTTAACCCTAGCGGGCCACAATGAGCAGTTCTTC. Protein product: CASSLTLAGHNEQFF.